The 32 T cell receptor beta chains listed next were all sequenced from one sample in a study of blood T cells in healthy people across ages (dated by TCRdb to about 2015). The library was made by 5' RACE. Sequencing instrument: Illumina HiSeq 2500. A second PCR of roughly 7 to 11 cycles was performed with a sample-barcoded 5' primer and a J-beta primer mix. The public reads were quality trimmed at Q25 with fastp and then assembled into clones with MiXCR by TCRdb, keeping productive beta chains. Rows are unified per CDR3 protein, each entry keeping the most common DNA and genes. Across this sample there are roughly 1,800,000 distinct CDR3 sequences, with around 48% seen only once. The ten top clones hold about 2.1% of the sample. Sequencing was carried out using blood. These receptors came from a woman between 35 and 50 years old in good health.

This clonotype has a handful of counts. The V and J genes are TRBV5-1 and TRBJ2-2; no definite D call. The CDR3 spans 13 residues. CDR1 is SGHRS and CDR2 is YFSETQ in the germline V gene. Trimming left V 0 bases short and J 5 bases short, with 5 bases between. CDR3 amino acids: CASSLEPTGELFF. Here the CDR3 DNA reads TGCGCCAGCAGCTTGGAGCCGACCGGGGAGCTGTTTTTT.

The chain combines TRBV6-5 with TRBJ2-1; 7 nucleotides line up with TRBD1. The CDR3 covers 19 residues. CDR1 is MNHEY and CDR2 is SVGAGI in the germline V gene. The J segment lost 6 bases and the V segment lost 2 bases, leaving 19 bases of the junction unmatched. In nucleotides, the CDR3 is TGTGCCAGCAGTTACCGCCCTTATCCGGGACAGACACCCGGCAATGAGCAGTTCTTC. It specifies CASSYRPYPGQTPGNEQFF.

There are a few counts of this clonotype. This rearrangement joins TRBV15 to TRBJ2-5; TRBD2 matches at 12 bases. CDR1 LNHNV and CDR2 YYDKDF come from the germline V gene (reference sequence). The CDR3 sequence is 20 residues long. With 0 bases clipped from V and 6 bases from J, the junction kept 17 bases outside the gene matches. DNA for the CDR3: TGTGCCACCAGCAGAGATTCGGCGCTAGCGGGGGGGCCAGGGGAAAAGACCCAGTACTTC. It yields the protein CATSRDSALAGGPGEKTQYF.

This clonotype showed up just a few times. As DNA, the CDR3 is TGTGCCAGCAGCCAATCGACCCGGACAGGGGAGGGTAGGGGCTACACCTTC. Amino acid sequence: CASSQSTRTGEGRGYTF. This sequence joins TRBV4-2 and TRBJ1-2; 9 bases fit TRBD1. Germline V gene data show CDR1 as LGHNA and CDR2 as YNFKEQ. The ends lost 2 bases at V and 8 bases at J; junction bases unmatched: 15. CDR3 length: 17 amino acids.

This chain uses TRBV20-1 with TRBJ1-2; D gene unclear. There are 13 residues in the CDR3. Germline-derived CDR1 and CDR2 are DFQATT and SNEGSKA (reference sequence). The V and J ends lost 1 base and 5 bases respectively, with 11 bases between them. Here the CDR3 DNA reads TGCAGTGCTAGAGCTCAAGGAGGGTATGGCTACACCTTC. Protein: CSARAQGGYGYTF.

The rearrangement uses TRBV20-1 and TRBJ1-4; D may be TRBD1 (5 bases). V lost 3 bases, J lost 4 bases, and 12 bases lay in between. Germline CDR1 and CDR2: DFQATT and SNEGSKA (reference sequence). This CDR3 has 14 amino acids. The CDR3 DNA reads TGCAGTGCTAGCCGACAGTATTTTAATGAAAAACTGTTTTTT. Translation gives CSASRQYFNEKLFF.

The rearrangement links TRBV7-2 to TRBJ2-5; D possibly corresponds to TRBD2 (7 bases). The length of the CDR3 is 13 residues. The V gene's germline CDR1 is SGHTA and CDR2 FQGNSA. Trimming took 3 bases from V and 8 from J, leaving 13 bases between them. CDR3 region: CASSLNGGPTQYF. Written as DNA, the CDR3 is TGTGCCAGCAGCTTGAACGGGGGGCCTACCCAGTACTTC.

The chain is built from TRBV20-1 and TRBJ2-5, with TRBD1 as a possible D gene (6 bases). The CDR3 sequence is 14 residues long. Per the germline V gene, CDR1 is DFQATT and CDR2 is SNEGSKA (reference sequence). V dropped 6 bases and J dropped 5 bases, with 19 bases sitting between them. CDR3 bases: TGCAGTGCGACGGTCAGGGGTCAAGGGGAGACCCAGTACTTC. Its translation: CSATVRGQGETQYF.

This chain joins TRBV12-3 or TRBV12-4 and TRBJ2-7; 8 nucleotides match TRBD1. The J segment lost 7 bases and the V segment lost 5 bases, leaving 16 bases of the junction unmatched. The CDR3 is 16 amino acids. In DNA, the CDR3 is TGTGCCAGCAGTCCTCGGACAGGGTTATTCGACAATGAGCAGTACTTC. It encodes CASSPRTGLFDNEQYF.

This sequence joins TRBV3-1 and TRBJ2-4, with D possibly called TRBD1 or TRBD2 (5 bases each). CDR1 LGHDT and CDR2 YNNKEL come from the germline V gene (reference sequence). Deletions cut 1 base from V and 13 bases from J, with 23 bases between. This CDR3 has 16 residues. CDR3 loop: CASSQVVLVEGNEQYF. CDR3 DNA sequence: TGTGCCAGCAGCCAAGTTGTCCTAGTTGAGGGGAATGAGCAGTACTTC. Based on the CDR3 plus reference TRBV3-1 and TRBJ2-4, the full variable domain is DTAVSQTPKYLVTQMGNDKSIKCEQNLGHDTMYWYKQDSKKFLKIMFSYNNKELIINETVPNRFSPKSPDKAHLNLHINSLELGDSAVYFCASSQVVLVEGNEQYFGAGTRLSVL.

The rearrangement links TRBV27 to TRBJ1-2, with D perhaps TRBD1 (5 bases). Per the germline V gene, CDR1 is MNHEY and CDR2 is SMNVEV (reference sequence). Trimming took off 5 bases at V and 5 bases at J, with 15 bases between the two ends. This CDR3 spans 14 amino acids. CDR3 protein: CASSARDGPYGYTF. For the CDR3, the DNA is TGTGCCAGCAGTGCACGGGACGGTCCATATGGCTACACCTTC.

V gene TRBV20-1 combines with J gene TRBJ1-6, with TRBD1 matching 9 bases. The CDR3 extends over 15 amino acids. The junction had 4 bases not matched to a gene; V was cut back by 6 bases and J by 1 base. The germline gives CDR1 DFQATT, CDR2 SNEGSKA (reference sequence). This chain's CDR3 is CSAQTGGSYNSPLHF. For the CDR3, the DNA is TGCAGTGCCCAGACAGGGGGGTCCTATAATTCACCCCTCCACTTT.

V usage is TRBV7-2 and J usage is TRBJ2-1; 9 nucleotides match TRBD2. This CDR3 has 17 residues. Looked up from germline, CDR1 is SGHTA and CDR2 is FQGNSA. Trimming at V came to 2 bases and at J to 0 bases, leaving 5 bases not matched to a gene. The CDR3 region is CASSLFGGGASYNEQFF. CDR3 coding DNA: TGTGCCAGCAGCTTATTTGGCGGGGGGGCCTCCTACAATGAGCAGTTCTTC.

With regard to this clonotype: Relative to the germline gene, one junction end is altered; a read error may explain this. The chain links TRBV28 to TRBJ2-4, with D perhaps TRBD1 (6 bases). The germline V gene has CDR1 MDHEN and CDR2 SYDVKM. The CDR3 loop spans 15 amino acids. The CDR3 DNA sequence: TGTGCCAGCAGCCTCCAGGGGTTAGTCAAAAACATTCGGTACTTC. It yields the protein CASSLQGLVKNIRYF. Looking up the rest from reference TRBV28 and TRBJ2-4 gives the full variable domain: DVKVTQSSRYLVKRTGEKVFLECVQDMDHENMFWYRQDPGLGLRLIYFSYDVKMKEKGDIPEGYSVSREKKERFSLILESASTNQTSMYLCASSLQGLVKNIRYFGAGTRLSVL.

About this clonotype itself: A junction end diverges from the germline sequence, so it may reflect a read error. This chain uses TRBV10-3 with TRBJ2-3; possible D gene TRBD1, 6 bases. CDR1 and CDR2 from the germline V gene are ENHRY and SYGVKD. CDR3 length: 16 residues. The CDR3 loop reads CAITETGTHSTDTQYF. Here the CDR3 DNA reads TGTGCCATCACTGAGACCGGGACACATAGCACAGATACGCAGTATTTT.

This chain links TRBV7-6 with TRBJ2-1, with a tentative D call TRBD2 (5 bases). The CDR3 is 14 amino acids. Trimming shortened V by 6 bases and J by 7 bases, and 16 bases separated the two germline ends. CDR1 is SGHVS and CDR2 is FNYEAQ in the germline V gene. CDR3 in DNA: TGTGCCAGCAGTTCCCACGGTCGGGGTAATGAGCAGTTCTTC. It codes for CASSSHGRGNEQFF.

This rearrangement joins TRBV7-2 to TRBJ2-3; 10 positions agree with TRBD2. Per the germline V gene, CDR1 is SGHTA and CDR2 is FQGNSA. This CDR3 spans 16 amino acids. Trimming removed 4 bases from V and 4 bases from J; junction bases left unmatched: 8. Written as DNA, the CDR3 is TGTGCCAGCAGCTCCCCAGCGGGGGGGCGCGCAGATACGCAGTATTTT. It is translated as CASSSPAGGRADTQYF. The complete variable domain, with remaining parts taken from reference TRBV7-2 and TRBJ2-3, reads GAGVSQSPSNKVTEKGKDVELRCDPISGHTALYWYRQSLGQGLEFLIYFQGNSAPDKSGLPSDRFSAERTGGSVSTLTIQRTQQEDSAVYLCASSSPAGGRADTQYFGPGTRLTVL.

The genes are TRBV20-1 and TRBJ1-6; 7 bases agree with TRBD1. Trimming cost V 3 bases and J 6 bases; bases outside gene matches: 11. This CDR3 has 16 amino acids. The germline V gene encodes CDR1 DFQATT and CDR2 SNEGSKA (reference sequence). The CDR3 nucleotides are TGCAGTGCTAGTGGTCCCGGGGGGACAGTTAATTCACCCCTCCACTTT. Protein: CSASGPGGTVNSPLHF.

This rearrangement joins TRBV5-1 to TRBJ1-1; no clear D. The CDR3 length is 14 residues. Trimming left V 5 bases short and J 1 base short, with 12 bases between. Germline lookup yields CDR1 SGHRS and CDR2 YFSETQ. CDR3 region: CASSRWEGNTEAFF. CDR3 nucleotide sequence: TGCGCCAGCAGTAGATGGGAGGGGAACACTGAAGCTTTCTTT.

This chain links TRBV28 with TRBJ2-1, with D hard to call. Deletions cut 2 bases from V and 6 bases from J, with 11 bases between. The germline V gene has CDR1 MDHEN and CDR2 SYDVKM. CDR3 length equals 14 residues. The CDR3 is CASSLGRSRNEQFF. The DNA for the CDR3 is TGTGCCAGCAGTTTAGGCCGATCTCGCAATGAGCAGTTCTTC.

This clonotype has a count of ten or more. The V and J genes are TRBV7-2 and TRBJ2-3; the D is unclear. CDR3 length equals 15 residues. The germline V gene encodes CDR1 SGHTA and CDR2 FQGNSA. V was clipped by 1 base and J by 0 bases, with 8 bases between them. For the CDR3, the DNA is TGTGCCAGCAGCTTAGTAGTTACTAGCACAGATACGCAGTATTTT. Translating it yields CASSLVVTSTDTQYF.

The rearrangement links TRBV5-1 to TRBJ1-1; 10 bases line up with TRBD1. Germline lookup yields CDR1 SGHRS and CDR2 YFSETQ. This CDR3 comprises 17 residues. Trimming cost V 6 bases and J 1 base; bases outside gene matches: 12. CDR3 sequence reads: CASTNRDRGQSNTEAFF. In DNA, the CDR3 is TGCGCCAGCACCAACCGGGACAGGGGTCAATCGAACACTGAAGCTTTCTTT.

The V gene is TRBV6-5, the J gene TRBJ1-4, with unresolved D. V shed 0 bases and J shed 0 bases, with 14 bases lying between them. The CDR3 has 18 amino acids. Germline lookup yields CDR1 MNHEY and CDR2 SVGAGI. The CDR3 here is CASSYSGRSSPTNEKLFF. Here the CDR3 DNA reads TGTGCCAGCAGTTACTCCGGCAGGTCGTCCCCAACTAATGAAAAACTGTTTTTT.

This clonotype was counted only a few times. The CDR3 sequence is CSALRTGVNEQFF. DNA of the CDR3: TGCAGCGCCCTTCGGACAGGGGTAAATGAGCAGTTCTTC. The chain employs TRBV29-1 and TRBJ2-1; 9 bases match TRBD1. Trimming at V came to 7 bases and at J to 7 bases, leaving 8 bases not matched to a gene. Germline values: CDR1 SQVTM, CDR2 ANQGSEA. The CDR3 is made up of 13 amino acids.

The chain couples TRBV6-1 to TRBJ2-5; a possible D gene is TRBD2 (5 bases). V was pared by 6 bases and J by 2 bases, with 19 bases between. The CDR3 totals 16 residues. Germline CDR1 reads MNHNS; CDR2 reads SASEGT. CDR3 bases: TGTGCCAGCAGCCCGGACTCACTTGGTTGGCAAGAGACCCAGTACTTC. Amino acids: CASSPDSLGWQETQYF.

This clonotype appeared a few times. The V gene is TRBV6-5, the J gene TRBJ2-1, with D tentatively TRBD2 (6 bases). This CDR3 contains 14 residues. The ends were cut back, 1 base at V and 3 bases at J, with 7 bases in the middle. CDR1 MNHEY and CDR2 SVGAGI come from the germline V gene. CDR3 loop: CASSYWRGYNEQFF. DNA of the CDR3: TGTGCCAGCAGTTACTGGAGGGGCTACAATGAGCAGTTCTTC.

The rearrangement uses TRBV6-2 or TRBV6-3 and TRBJ2-1; TRBD2 agrees at 8 bases. CDR1 and CDR2 (germline): MNHEY, SVGEGT. The CDR3 is 15 amino acids. V shed 2 bases, J shed 4 bases, and the junction held 4 bases outside the gene matches. Here the CDR3 DNA reads TGTGCCAGCAGTTACCTTCGCGGGGGGTACAATGAGCAGTTCTTC. Protein product: CASSYLRGGYNEQFF.

CDR3 in DNA: TGTGCCAGCAGATTAGCGGGGCGCATCTACGAGCAGTACTTC. Translated, it gives CASRLAGRIYEQYF. V is TRBV28 and J is TRBJ2-7, with 8 nucleotides matching TRBD2. V dropped 6 bases and J dropped 3; count of bases not matched to a gene: 7. Germline V lookup: CDR1 MDHEN, CDR2 SYDVKM. The CDR3 runs to 14 residues.

This clonotype has only a few counts. V and J are TRBV20-1 and TRBJ1-5; 7 bases map to TRBD1. Germline V gene sequence: CDR1 DFQATT, CDR2 SNEGSKA (reference sequence). V lost 1 base, J lost 5 bases, and 8 bases stayed unmatched. This CDR3 has 15 amino acids. The CDR3 DNA sequence: TGCAGTGCTAGAGCCGGGACAGTGGGGGATCAGCCCCAGCATTTT. Its protein product is CSARAGTVGDQPQHF.

V and J are TRBV11-2 and TRBJ1-1; D remains ambiguous. Trimming shortened V by 4 bases and J by 0 bases, and 12 bases separated the two germline ends. The CDR3 contains 15 residues. The germline CDR1 and CDR2 sequences are SGHAT and FQNNGV. The CDR3 region is CASSSQKTLNTEAFF. CDR3 bases: TGTGCCAGCAGCTCGCAAAAGACACTGAACACTGAAGCTTTCTTT.

This clonotype was found a few times. The chain links TRBV20-1 to TRBJ2-7; 10 bases are a match to TRBD2. The CDR3 has 15 amino acids. J lost 3 bases, V lost 1 base, and 6 bases had no gene match. CDR1 is DFQATT, CDR2 SNEGSKA, per germline (reference sequence). CDR3 protein: CSARVSSGGRYEQYF. CDR3 DNA: TGCAGTGCTAGAGTGTCTAGCGGGGGCCGCTACGAGCAGTACTTC.

The sample holds one count of this clonotype. The chain joins TRBV7-2 to TRBJ2-5; TRBD2 aligns across 9 bases. In germline, CDR1 is SGHTA, CDR2 FQGNSA. After removal of 5 bases from V and 11 bases from J, the junction contained 21 bases not matched to a gene. The CDR3 spans 17 residues. The CDR3 region is CASSPYGAGGPINEQYF. The CDR3 region has the DNA TGTGCCAGCAGCCCCTATGGGGCGGGGGGGCCCATCAATGAGCAGTACTTC.